This T cell receptor (beta chain) was recovered during a study of blood T cell repertoires in COVID-19. V lost 5 bases, J lost 6 bases, and 5 bases stayed unmatched. The CDR3 sequence is 15 residues long. Germline V gene data show CDR1 as MNHNY and CDR2 as SVGAGI (reference sequence). One Seattle source followed patients from active infection through their disease course. The repertoire was sequenced with immunoSEQ multiplex PCR; TCRdb's copy has only in-frame clones and lacks some. This table has fewer than 600,000 clones, 80% to 90% appearing once. This clone was found a few times. The sample was peripheral blood. V gene TRBV6-6 combines with J gene TRBJ2-1, with 12 positions matching TRBD2. The source of this sequence is a man between 18 and 29 years old with COVID-19, enrolled during active disease. The CDR3 loop reads CASSLLAGGSNEQFF. Here the CDR3 DNA reads TGTGCCAGCAGTCTACTAGCGGGGGGCTCCAATGAGCAGTTCTTC.